The 21 T cell receptor beta chains below come from one sample, sequenced in a study of regulatory T cells in long-lasting Graves disease. CDR3-region Arm-PCR and iRepertoire HTBI primers produced the TCR beta libraries. From the multiplex PCR reads, TCRdb called clonotypes with MiXCR, one entry per CDR3 protein. Of 650,000 to 850,000 distinct CDR3 sequences detected, around 30% appear once; the ten largest clones hold 35% to 55%. The time point denotes: persistent/refractory GD, antithyroid drugs over 5 years with positive TRAb. Scientists built the TCR library using RNA that was extracted from PBMCs. The sample here was peripheral blood mononuclear cells (PBMCs), taken when the disease was refractory, from a patient treated with antithyroid drugs. All receptors derive from a female donor with Graves disease.

The rearrangement joins TRBV3-1 to TRBJ2-2, with 8 bases identical to TRBD1. The CDR3 totals 16 residues. CDR1 and CDR2 from the germline V gene are LGHDT and YNNKEL (reference sequence). V lost 0 bases, J lost 0 bases, and 0 bases stayed unmatched. DNA of the CDR3: TGTGCCAGCAGCCAAGAGACAGGGGCGAACACCGGGGAGCTGTTTTTT. It codes for CASSQETGANTGELFF.

This clonotype was counted a few times. The rearrangement links TRBV20-1 to TRBJ2-7; D is perhaps TRBD2 (6 bases). Trimming pared 1 base from V and 7 bases from J, leaving 20 bases between. The CDR3 loop spans 15 amino acids. Germline V gives CDR1 DFQATT, CDR2 SNEGSKA (reference sequence). The CDR3 sequence: CSARGGGVQRREQYF. CDR3 coding DNA: TGCAGTGCTAGAGGGGGAGGTGTCCAGCGTAGGGAGCAGTACTTC.

This clonotype came up a few times. The chain joins TRBV7-9 to TRBJ2-7; perhaps D is TRBD1 or TRBD2 (6 bases each). CDR3 length equals 14 residues. Germline V gene lookup returns CDR1 SEHNR and CDR2 FQNEAQ (reference sequence). Trimming took 5 bases from V and 2 from J, leaving 13 bases between them. CDR3 residues: CASSPGDSAYEQYF. CDR3 nucleotides: TGTGCCAGCAGCCCAGGGGACTCGGCCTACGAGCAGTACTTC.

The chain joins TRBV5-1 to TRBJ2-7; 7 positions agree with TRBD2. V shed 5 bases and J 0 bases; nucleotides not matched to a gene: 5. CDR1 is SGHRS, CDR2 YFSETQ, per germline. The CDR3 has 14 amino acids. This CDR3 is CASREGGLSYEQYF. Here the CDR3 DNA reads TGCGCCAGCAGGGAGGGAGGGCTCTCCTACGAGCAGTACTTC. The variable domain in full, completed from reference TRBV5-1 and TRBJ2-7, reads KAGVTQTPRYLIKTRGQQVTLSCSPISGHRSVSWYQQTPGQGLQFLFEYFSETQRNKGNFPGRFSGRQFSNSRSEMNVSTLELGDSALYLCASREGGLSYEQYFGPGTRLTVT.

In this sample, this clonotype turned up once. The chain links TRBV5-1 to TRBJ2-7; D possibly corresponds to TRBD1 (5 bases). V shed 2 bases and J shed 6 bases, with 15 bases lying between them. This CDR3 contains 14 residues. Germline loops: CDR1 SGHRS, CDR2 YFSETQ. The CDR3 bases are TGCGCCAGCAGCTTCACCCGACAGTCCGGCGAGCAGTACTTC. Translating gives CASSFTRQSGEQYF.

This chain connects TRBV20-1 to TRBJ1-3; D gene ambiguous. Germline CDR1 and CDR2: DFQATT and SNEGSKA (reference sequence). Trimming cost V 1 base and J 3 bases, with 25 bases left between them. CDR3 length: 19 amino acids. CDR3 protein: CSARVPQWWRAGFGNTIYF. DNA for the CDR3: TGCAGTGCTAGAGTCCCCCAGTGGTGGAGGGCAGGATTTGGAAACACCATATATTTT.

The chain is built from TRBV11-2 and TRBJ1-5; D call uncertain. CDR3 size: 16 residues. The germline V gene encodes CDR1 SGHAT and CDR2 FQNNGV. Trimming removed 2 bases from V and 7 bases from J, with 18 bases in between. The CDR3 bases are TGTGCCAGCAGCTTAAATCAAGGCCAGTCCGGACAGCCCCAGCATTTT. Protein product: CASSLNQGQSGQPQHF.

The table lists this clonotype with a few counts. The chain carries TRBV5-1 and TRBJ2-7; D perhaps matches TRBD1 (5 bases). This CDR3 has 16 amino acids. Deletions cut 6 bases from V and 6 bases from J, with 25 bases between. Germline CDR1 is SGHRS and CDR2 is YFSETQ. The DNA for the CDR3 is TGCGCCAGCACCGAACGACAGCGCGTACCCCACTCCGAGCAGTACTTC. Protein: CASTERQRVPHSEQYF.

The sample holds a few counts of this clonotype. The CDR3 DNA is TGTGCCAGCAGCGTCGGGACAGGGCACCCTAACTATGGCTACACCTTC. Translated, it gives CASSVGTGHPNYGYTF. This chain links TRBV7-8 with TRBJ1-2, with 9 bases fitting TRBD1. Per germline, CDR1 SGHVS and CDR2 FQNEAQ. Trimming removed 5 bases from V and 0 bases from J; junction bases left unmatched: 7. This CDR3 has 16 residues.

The V gene is TRBV6-5, the J gene TRBJ1-3; D perhaps matches TRBD1 (5 bases). V lost 2 bases, J lost 0 bases, and 11 bases lay in between. The CDR3 length is 16 residues. The germline gives CDR1 MNHEY, CDR2 SVGAGI. CDR3 in DNA: TGTGCCAGCAGTTACCGCGGACAACCCTCTGGAAACACCATATATTTT. It codes for CASSYRGQPSGNTIYF.

This clonotype was counted between two and nine times. The V gene is TRBV11-2, the J gene TRBJ1-3; TRBD1 might be the D (5 bases). The V end was cut by 5 bases, the J end by 4 bases, with 15 bases between. This CDR3 has 15 residues. Germline CDR1 SGHAT, CDR2 FQNNGV. Here the CDR3 DNA reads TGTGCCAGCAGCGGTCTAAGGGGAACGGGAAACACCATATATTTT. Protein: CASSGLRGTGNTIYF.

This sequence joins TRBV6-2 or TRBV6-3 and TRBJ1-5, with D possibly being TRBD1 (5 bases). Trimming took off 6 bases at V and 4 bases at J, with 19 bases between the two ends. Germline CDR1 and CDR2: MNHEY and SVGEGT. CDR3 size: 16 residues. The CDR3 DNA sequence: TGTGCCAGCAGACCCCCCCAGGGAGAGCGGAATCAGCCCCAGCATTTT. Amino acids: CASRPPQGERNQPQHF.

This clonotype has just a few counts. The chain couples TRBV20-1 to TRBJ2-7; the D is unclear. In germline, CDR1 is DFQATT, CDR2 SNEGSKA (reference sequence). V was trimmed by 5 bases and J by 3 bases, leaving 11 bases between them. CDR3 length equals 12 residues. The CDR3 sequence: CSASGNGYEQYF. For the CDR3, the DNA is TGCAGTGCTTCCGGTAACGGCTACGAGCAGTACTTC.

V and J are TRBV3-1 and TRBJ2-3; 8 bases map to TRBD1. This CDR3 has 15 residues. Germline loops: CDR1 LGHDT, CDR2 YNNKEL (reference sequence). V shed 2 bases and J 3 bases; nucleotides not matched to a gene: 4. CDR3 residues: CASSQSYRGTDTQYF. The CDR3 bases are TGTGCCAGCAGCCAAAGCTACAGGGGGACAGATACGCAGTATTTT.

There are many counts of this clonotype. This rearrangement joins TRBV6-5 to TRBJ1-1, with no clear D. V shed 0 bases and J shed 0 bases, with 11 bases lying between them. The CDR3 sequence is 16 residues long. CDR1 MNHEY and CDR2 SVGAGI come from the germline V gene. The CDR3: CASSYSQITVNTEAFF. The CDR3 DNA sequence: TGTGCCAGCAGTTACTCGCAGATAACGGTGAACACTGAAGCTTTCTTT.

This chain joins TRBV20-1 and TRBJ1-1, with TRBD1 matching over 8 bases. Germline V lookup: CDR1 DFQATT, CDR2 SNEGSKA (reference sequence). V lost 1 base to trimming and J lost 0 bases; unmatched junction nucleotides: 7. The CDR3 extends over 16 amino acids. The CDR3 DNA reads as TGCAGTGCTAGAGGGAGGACAGGGACGATGAACACTGAAGCTTTCTTT. It encodes CSARGRTGTMNTEAFF.

This chain connects TRBV18 to TRBJ2-5; the D gene is possibly TRBD1 (5 bases). Between the trimmed V and J ends, which lost 4 bases and 3 bases, there was a span of 9 bases. The CDR3 consists of 13 residues. Germline CDR1 reads KGHSH; CDR2 reads LQKENI. CDR3: CASSQGYEETQYF. The CDR3 nucleotides read TGTGCCAGCTCACAGGGGTACGAAGAGACCCAGTACTTC.

Many counts were recorded for this clonotype. This chain joins TRBV24-1 and TRBJ1-2; D is unresolved. V dropped 0 bases and J dropped 1 base, with 5 bases sitting between them. This CDR3 contains 14 residues. Germline assignment: CDR1 KGHDR and CDR2 SFDVKD. CDR3 region: CATSDLAGNYGYTF. Written as DNA, the CDR3 is TGTGCCACCAGTGATTTGGCGGGTAACTATGGCTACACCTTC.

The gene calls are TRBV7-9 and TRBJ2-7; either TRBD1 or TRBD2 may fit D (5 bases each). Trimming pared 2 bases from V and 4 bases from J, leaving 9 bases between. The germline V gene has CDR1 SEHNR and CDR2 FQNEAQ (reference sequence). This CDR3 is built from 13 residues. This CDR3 is CASSLKGRYEQYF. The CDR3 nucleotides are TGTGCCAGCAGCTTAAAGGGGAGATACGAGCAGTACTTC.

CDR3 sequence reads: CSARESGFLTNYGYTF. CDR3 in DNA: TGCAGTGCTAGAGAATCCGGGTTCCTGACTAACTATGGCTACACCTTC. The chain recombines TRBV20-1 with TRBJ1-2; D remains unclear. The CDR3 length is 16 residues. CDR1 is DFQATT, CDR2 SNEGSKA, per germline (reference sequence). Trimming removed 0 bases from V and 0 bases from J, with 14 bases in between.

V and J are TRBV29-1 and TRBJ2-2; D is undetermined. Trimming shortened V by 5 bases and J by 5 bases, and 6 bases separated the two germline ends. The CDR3 extends over 11 amino acids. Germline loops: CDR1 SQVTM, CDR2 ANQGSEA. The CDR3 sequence is CSVSNTGELFF. The CDR3 DNA reads as TGCAGCGTTTCAAATACCGGGGAGCTGTTTTTT.